This T cell receptor (beta chain) is from a study of blood T cell repertoires in COVID-19. CDR3 size: 15 residues. V lost 5 bases and J 6 bases, leaving 19 bases between the germline ends. Germline CDR1 PRHDT, CDR2 FYEKMQ (reference sequence). In the original processing: Amplifying reference gene primers gave estimates of nucleated cell counts. Here immunoSEQ multiplex PCR was the method, and the copy in TCRdb shows in-frame clones only, minus some. V and J calls and clone size follow that table, whereas D and trimming were derived from the DNA. In the table there are 95,000 to 150,000 clones, around 85% of which are singletons.

The TCR originated in a woman aged 80 or over with COVID-19, enrolled during active disease. This rearrangement joins TRBV13 to TRBJ1-1, with D unresolved. The sequenced sample consisted of peripheral blood. The CDR3 is CASSARLGLRPEAFF. CDR3 in DNA: TGTGCCAGCAGCGCCAGGCTTGGGTTAAGGCCTGAAGCTTTCTTT.